These 28 T cell receptor beta chains were all obtained from the same sample, sequenced in a study of blood T cell repertoires in COVID-19. Here immunoSEQ multiplex PCR was the method, and the copy in TCRdb shows in-frame clones only, minus some. The repertoire includes roughly 250,000 clones, roughly 80% of them detected once, and roughly a tenth sits in the top ten. Sequenced: peripheral blood. These TCRs come from a woman older than 75 with acute or convalescent COVID-19.

The rearrangement uses TRBV6-5 and TRBJ1-5; no definite D call. Germline V gives CDR1 MNHEY, CDR2 SVGAGI. V was shortened by 2 bases and J by 7 bases, with 12 bases between the two germline ends. The CDR3 sequence is 14 residues long. The DNA of the CDR3 is TGTGCCAGCAGTTACCGGGGAGTTGTCCAGCCCCAGCATTTT. It encodes CASSYRGVVQPQHF.

This clone has just one count. V gene TRBV15 combines with J gene TRBJ1-3, with 11 bases identical to TRBD1. J was trimmed by 0 bases and V by 0 bases; bases with no gene match: 4. Germline V lookup: CDR1 LNHNV, CDR2 YYDKDF (reference sequence). The CDR3 totals 18 residues. The CDR3: CATSRDFGTGGSGNTIYF. The CDR3 DNA reads TGTGCCACCAGCAGAGATTTCGGGACAGGGGGCTCTGGAAACACCATATATTTT.

The V gene is TRBV7-9, the J gene TRBJ2-1; 8 nucleotides align to TRBD1. Germline CDR1 and CDR2: SEHNR and FQNEAQ (reference sequence). Trimming took 2 bases from V and 6 from J; bases not matched to a gene: 6. The CDR3 runs 15 residues. This CDR3 reads CASSLRQGASNEQFF. The CDR3 nucleotides read TGTGCCAGCAGCTTACGCCAGGGGGCGAGCAATGAGCAGTTCTTC.

This chain joins TRBV4-1 and TRBJ1-1; TRBD1 aligns across 9 bases. Trimming removed 1 base from V and 3 bases from J; junction bases left unmatched: 9. Germline CDR1 is MGHRA and CDR2 is YSYEKL. The CDR3 sequence is 17 residues long. The CDR3 bases are TGCGCCAGCAGCCAAGGTCCCCTGGACAGGGGTTACACTGAAGCTTTCTTT. This translates into CASSQGPLDRGYTEAFF.

This rearrangement joins TRBV30 to TRBJ1-1, with D uncertain. The length of the CDR3 is 12 residues. Per germline, CDR1 GTSNPN and CDR2 SVGIG (reference sequence). V was trimmed by 4 bases and J by 2 bases, leaving 8 bases between them. Here the CDR3 reads CAWKRVNTEAFF. CDR3 coding DNA: TGTGCCTGGAAGCGAGTCAACACTGAAGCTTTCTTT.

This chain joins TRBV5-1 and TRBJ2-5; the match to TRBD2 covers 11 bases. This CDR3 comprises 14 residues. Trimming removed 1 base from V and 4 bases from J; junction bases left unmatched: 0. From germline, CDR1 is SGHRS and CDR2 YFSETQ. The chain's CDR3 is CASSLTSGGETQYF. The CDR3 DNA is TGCGCCAGCAGCTTGACTAGCGGGGGAGAGACCCAGTACTTC.

A few counts support this clone. The chain combines TRBV9 with TRBJ2-5; D might be TRBD1 (5 bases). With 3 bases removed from V and 5 bases from J, the gap between germline ends came to 11 bases. Germline V lookup: CDR1 SGDLS, CDR2 YYNGEE. This CDR3 is 13 amino acids long. CDR3 coding DNA: TGTGCCAGCAGCGGTCAGGGAAGGGAGACCCAGTACTTC. Protein: CASSGQGRETQYF.

J is TRBJ1-1 and V is TRBV2; the D gene is possibly TRBD1 (6 bases). V was shortened by 6 bases and J by 7 bases, with 15 bases between the two germline ends. This CDR3 has 13 amino acids. Germline loops: CDR1 SNHLY, CDR2 FYNNEI. The CDR3 loop reads CASSGSDRIEAFF. The CDR3 DNA reads TGTGCCAGCAGCGGATCCGACAGGATTGAAGCTTTCTTT.

The chain is built from TRBV14 and TRBJ2-3; tentative D call: TRBD1 (5 bases). V shed 6 bases and J shed 0 bases, with 10 bases lying between them. Germline values: CDR1 SGHDN, CDR2 FVKESK. The CDR3 is 14 amino acids. The DNA for the CDR3 is TGTGCCAGCAGTTGGGGCAGGAGCACAGATACGCAGTATTTT. It specifies CASSWGRSTDTQYF.

The V and J genes are TRBV24-1 and TRBJ2-2, with D possibly being TRBD1 (6 bases). Germline V gene lookup returns CDR1 KGHDR and CDR2 SFDVKD. This CDR3 has 15 amino acids. Trimming removed 5 bases at V and 7 bases at J, with 16 bases between. CDR3 in amino acids: CATSARGIWDGELFF. The CDR3 nucleotides are TGTGCCACCAGTGCGAGGGGGATATGGGACGGGGAGCTGTTTTTT.

The count of this clone is one. DNA for the CDR3: TGTGCCACCGGGGACAGAGAGAACTATGGCTACACCTTC. Its protein product is CATGDRENYGYTF. This chain links TRBV5-5 with TRBJ1-2; 7 nucleotides align to TRBD1. The CDR3 totals 13 residues. The V segment lost 9 bases and the J segment 2 bases; nucleotides outside the gene matches: 7. Looked up from germline, CDR1 is SGHKS and CDR2 is YYEKEE (reference sequence).

In this sample, this clone turned up a few times. The chain carries TRBV3-1 (or the pseudogene TRBV3-2) and TRBJ1-4; 9 bases agree with TRBD1. Germline V gene sequence: CDR1 LGHDT, CDR2 YNNKEL (reference sequence). The V gene end was trimmed by 2 bases and the J gene end by 10 bases; junction bases not matched to a gene: 8. This CDR3 has 15 residues. CDR3 coding DNA: TGTGCCAGCAGCCAAATGCAAGGACAGGGGCGAAAACTGTTTTTT. Translating gives CASSQMQGQGRKLFF.

The sample holds a few counts of this clone. The rearrangement links TRBV9 to TRBJ1-1, with D maybe TRBD1 (6 bases). V lost 4 bases to trimming and J lost 6 bases, with 22 bases between them. Germline V gene sequence: CDR1 SGDLS, CDR2 YYNGEE. This CDR3 is 16 amino acids long. The CDR3 reads CASSLGFGRGLAEAFF. In nucleotides, the CDR3 is TGTGCCAGCAGCCTAGGATTTGGCAGGGGTCTAGCTGAAGCTTTCTTT.

This sequence joins TRBV23-1 and TRBJ2-1, with a weak D call TRBD1 (7 bases). TRBV23-1 is flagged as an ORF with uncertain function. The ends were cut back, 1 base at V and 10 bases at J, with 11 bases in the middle. The CDR3 is made up of 13 amino acids. The CDR3 region has the DNA TGCGCCAGCAGTCAATGCAGGGGGGAAGAGCAGTTCTTC. It encodes CASSQCRGEEQFF.

This chain connects TRBV2 to TRBJ2-3, with 8 nucleotides matching TRBD1. The CDR3 extends over 15 amino acids. CDR1 and CDR2 (germline): SNHLY, FYNNEI. Unmatched junction bases numbered 7, after V lost 4 bases and J lost 4 bases. The CDR3 spells CASSGAGGSADTQYF. CDR3 coding DNA: TGTGCCAGCAGTGGGGCAGGGGGCTCTGCAGATACGCAGTATTTT.

The chain uses TRBV6-4 and TRBJ2-7; TRBD1 matches at 9 bases. The V segment lost 6 bases and the J segment 6 bases; nucleotides outside the gene matches: 9. The germline CDR1 and CDR2 sequences are MRHNA and SNTAGT. The CDR3 has 14 residues. As DNA, the CDR3 is TGTGCCAGCAGGACTGGGACAGGGACGTTCGAGCAGTACTTC. Protein product: CASRTGTGTFEQYF.

V usage is TRBV11-2 and J usage is TRBJ2-2, with 8 bases that match TRBD1. Germline V gene lookup returns CDR1 SGHAT and CDR2 FQNNGV. The CDR3 is made up of 14 amino acids. The trim removed 6 bases at V and 6 bases at J, leaving 6 bases unmatched. The CDR3 loop reads CASSRQGKAGELFF. The CDR3 region has the DNA TGTGCCAGCAGTCGACAGGGGAAGGCCGGGGAGCTGTTTTTT.

This clone has a handful of counts. The chain is built from TRBV5-1 and TRBJ2-5, with D perhaps matching TRBD1 (5 bases). The CDR3 runs 15 residues. Trimming took 0 bases from V and 5 from J, leaving 14 bases between them. Germline V CDR1 and CDR2: SGHRS, YFSETQ. For the CDR3, the DNA is TGCGCCAGCAGCTTGGCGGCCCAGGGCTGGGAGACCCAGTACTTC. Residues: CASSLAAQGWETQYF. Combining the CDR3 with reference TRBV5-1 and TRBJ2-5 gives the whole variable domain KAGVTQTPRYLIKTRGQQVTLSCSPISGHRSVSWYQQTPGQGLQFLFEYFSETQRNKGNFPGRFSGRQFSNSRSEMNVSTLELGDSALYLCASSLAAQGWETQYFGPGTRLLVL.

Turning to this clone: In the same sample, other DNA sequences code for this CDR3. The CDR3 DNA follows: TGTGCCATCAGTGAGTCTGACACTGGAAACACCATATATTTT. Translation gives CAISESDTGNTIYF. The chain couples TRBV10-3 to TRBJ1-3; the D is unclear. The CDR3 is 14 amino acids. From germline, CDR1 is ENHRY and CDR2 SYGVKD. The V gene lost 0 bases and the J gene lost 2 bases, with 5 bases spanning the gap.

This chain connects TRBV19 to TRBJ2-2; TRBD2 matches 14 bases. Germline loops: CDR1 LNHDA, CDR2 SQIVND (reference sequence). The V segment lost 8 bases and the J segment 0 bases; nucleotides outside the gene matches: 2. The CDR3 covers 16 residues. The DNA of the CDR3 is TGTGCCAGTGGACTAGCGGGGGGACCGAACACCGGGGAGCTGTTTTTT. It codes for CASGLAGGPNTGELFF.

The chain combines TRBV11-3 with TRBJ1-6; no clear D gene. The V end lost 0 bases, the J end lost 6 bases, and 9 bases lay between the germline ends. The CDR3 is 15 residues long. Germline V CDR1 and CDR2: SGHNT, YENEEA. The CDR3 coding sequence is TGTGCCAGCAGCTTAGAGACATCACGTAATTCACCCCTCCACTTT. It encodes CASSLETSRNSPLHF.

V gene TRBV28 combines with J gene TRBJ2-7; D perhaps matches TRBD1 (5 bases). Germline CDR1 reads MDHEN; CDR2 reads SYDVKM. The CDR3 sequence is 11 residues long. The V end lost 8 bases, the J end lost 7 bases, and 12 bases lay between the germline ends. The CDR3 region has the DNA TGTGCCAGCGGGGCCCTTTATGAGCAGTACTTC. Its protein is CASGALYEQYF.

V gene TRBV6-5 combines with J gene TRBJ2-2, with 7 bases matching TRBD1. J gave up 4 bases and V 6 bases, and 2 bases lay outside the gene matches. The CDR3 is 13 amino acids. Germline-derived CDR1 and CDR2 are MNHEY and SVGAGI. CDR3: CASRYRGTGELFF. As DNA, the CDR3 is TGTGCCAGCAGATACAGGGGCACCGGGGAGCTGTTTTTT.

This clone occurred once. The rearrangement joins TRBV3-1 (or the pseudogene TRBV3-2) to TRBJ1-1, with D tentatively TRBD1 (6 bases). Per the germline V gene, CDR1 is LGHDT and CDR2 is YNNKEL (reference sequence). V was cut by 1 base and J by 5 bases, with 11 bases left in between. The CDR3 length is 14 residues. This CDR3 is CASSQGQDRTEAFF. CDR3 nucleotides: TGTGCCAGCAGCCAAGGACAGGATAGGACTGAAGCTTTCTTT.

The chain recombines TRBV3-1 (or the pseudogene TRBV3-2) with TRBJ2-5, with D maybe TRBD2 (5 bases). Germline CDR1 LGHDT, CDR2 YNNKEL (reference sequence). The CDR3 contains 14 residues. The V end was cut by 2 bases, the J end by 4 bases, with 11 bases between. CDR3 bases: TGTGCCAGCAGCCAACGGCGAGAGGGAGAGACCCAGTACTTC. Its translation: CASSQRREGETQYF.

This clone is a singleton in its sample. V and J are TRBV30 and TRBJ1-6, with a tentative D call TRBD1 (6 bases). The germline V gene encodes CDR1 GTSNPN and CDR2 SVGIG (reference sequence). The CDR3 consists of 17 residues. With 4 bases removed from V and 1 base from J, the gap between germline ends came to 17 bases. CDR3 region: CAWIPGGGGSYNSPLHF. The CDR3 DNA follows: TGTGCCTGGATCCCCGGGGGCGGGGGGTCCTATAATTCACCCCTCCACTTT.

The chain's CDR3 is CASNSGGSTDTQYF. The CDR3 bases are TGCGCCAGCAATAGCGGGGGCAGCACAGATACGCAGTATTTT. The J gene is TRBJ2-3, the V gene TRBV5-1; TRBD2 aligns across 9 bases. The length of the CDR3 is 14 residues. V gave up 6 bases and J gave up 0 bases; unmatched junction bases: 2. Germline assignment: CDR1 SGHRS and CDR2 YFSETQ.

The sample holds one count of this clone. The chain couples TRBV3-1 (or the pseudogene TRBV3-2) to TRBJ1-2; D is uncertain. Per germline, CDR1 LGHDT and CDR2 YNNKEL (reference sequence). This CDR3 is built from 14 residues. Trimming removed 1 base at V and 3 bases at J, with 9 bases between. As DNA, the CDR3 is TGTGCCAGCAGCCAAGGGGAGGTTTACTATGGCTACACCTTC. Amino acid sequence: CASSQGEVYYGYTF.